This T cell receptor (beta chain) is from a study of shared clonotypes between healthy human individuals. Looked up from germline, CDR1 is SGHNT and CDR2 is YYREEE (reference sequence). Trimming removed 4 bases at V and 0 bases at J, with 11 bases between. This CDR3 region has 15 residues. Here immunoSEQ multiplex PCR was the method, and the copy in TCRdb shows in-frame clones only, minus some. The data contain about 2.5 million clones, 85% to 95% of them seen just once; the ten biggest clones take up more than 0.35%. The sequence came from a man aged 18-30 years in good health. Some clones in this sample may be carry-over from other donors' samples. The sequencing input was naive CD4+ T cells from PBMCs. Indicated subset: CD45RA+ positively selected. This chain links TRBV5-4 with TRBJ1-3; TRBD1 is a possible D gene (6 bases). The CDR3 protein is CASSRTGSSGNTIYF. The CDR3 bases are TGTGCCAGCAGCCGTACAGGGTCCTCTGGAAACACCATATATTTT.